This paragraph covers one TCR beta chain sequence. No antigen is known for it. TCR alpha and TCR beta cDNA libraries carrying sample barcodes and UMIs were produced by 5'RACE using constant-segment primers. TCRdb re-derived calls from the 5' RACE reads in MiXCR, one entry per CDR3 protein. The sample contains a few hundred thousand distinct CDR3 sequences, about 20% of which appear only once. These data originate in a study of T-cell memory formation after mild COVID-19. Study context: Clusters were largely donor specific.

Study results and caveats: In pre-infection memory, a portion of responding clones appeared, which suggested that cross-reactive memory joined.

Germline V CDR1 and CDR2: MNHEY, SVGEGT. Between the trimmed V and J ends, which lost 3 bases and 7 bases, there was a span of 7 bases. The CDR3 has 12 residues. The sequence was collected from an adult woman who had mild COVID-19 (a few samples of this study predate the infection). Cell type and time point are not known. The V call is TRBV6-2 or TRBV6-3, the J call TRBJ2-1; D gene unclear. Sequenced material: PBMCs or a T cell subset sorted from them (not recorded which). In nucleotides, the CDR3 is TGTGCCAGCAGTTATGGGTGGAATGAGCAGTTCTTC. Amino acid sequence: CASSYGWNEQFF.